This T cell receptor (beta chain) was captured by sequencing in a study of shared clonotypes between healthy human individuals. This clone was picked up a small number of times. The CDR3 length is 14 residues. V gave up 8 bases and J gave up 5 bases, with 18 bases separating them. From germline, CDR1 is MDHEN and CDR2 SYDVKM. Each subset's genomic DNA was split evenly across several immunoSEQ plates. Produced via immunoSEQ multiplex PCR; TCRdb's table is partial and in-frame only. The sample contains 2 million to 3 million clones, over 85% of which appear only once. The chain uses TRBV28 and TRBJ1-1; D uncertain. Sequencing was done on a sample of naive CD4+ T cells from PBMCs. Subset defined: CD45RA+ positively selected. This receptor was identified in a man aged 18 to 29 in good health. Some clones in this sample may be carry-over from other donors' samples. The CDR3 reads CASWEKGSGTEAFF. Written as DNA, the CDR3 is TGTGCCAGCTGGGAGAAGGGATCTGGAACTGAAGCTTTCTTT.